This T cell receptor beta chain came from a study of cytomegalovirus exposure and HLA in healthy donors. The CDR3 totals 14 residues. V dropped 6 bases and J dropped 2; count of bases not matched to a gene: 5. Germline V gene data show CDR1 as LNHDA and CDR2 as SQIVND (reference sequence). The PCR ran on 60 Vbeta and 13 Jbeta primers. Here immunoSEQ multiplex PCR was the method, and the copy in TCRdb shows in-frame clones only, minus some. Recorded for this sample: approximately 47,000 clones. The rearrangement links TRBV19 to TRBJ2-7, with 9 bases aligning to TRBD1. Sequencing input: PBMCs. This receptor was taken from a male donor in good health and CMV-seronegative. CDR3 sequence reads: CASRAGTGTYEQYF. CDR3 nucleotides: TGTGCCAGTAGGGCCGGGACAGGGACCTACGAGCAGTACTTC.